Below are 27 T cell receptor beta chains sequenced from a single sample in a study of blood T cell repertoires in COVID-19. Sequencing was performed with immunoSEQ multiplex PCR; in TCRdb, only in-frame clones are kept and a portion is missing. The data show fewer than 300,000 clones, with over 75% seen just once and 0.87% held by the top ten. Sequenced: peripheral blood. The receptors derive from a human donor with COVID-19, enrolled during active disease. The donor label of this sample is uncertain.

This rearrangement joins TRBV14 to TRBJ1-6; the D gene is possibly TRBD1 (5 bases). Per the germline V gene, CDR1 is SGHDN and CDR2 is FVKESK. The V end was cut by 1 base, the J end by 9 bases, with 16 bases between. This CDR3 contains 16 residues. In DNA form, the CDR3 reads TGTGCCAGCAGCCAAGTTGTGCCAGGGAATATTTCACCCCTCCACTTT. Amino acids: CASSQVVPGNISPLHF.

V is TRBV29-1 and J is TRBJ2-3, with D possibly matching TRBD2 (6 bases). The CDR3 has 13 residues. V lost 5 bases and J 5 bases, leaving 14 bases between the germline ends. CDR1 SQVTM and CDR2 ANQGSEA come from the germline V gene. CDR3 DNA: TGCAGCGTTCGCCTAGACGGGGGAGATACGCAGTATTTT. This codes for CSVRLDGGDTQYF.

This clone was counted between two and nine times. The CDR3 coding sequence is TGTGCCAGCAGCCAACTCAGGAGCTTCAGGGGGAACACTGAAGCTTTCTTT. This translates into CASSQLRSFRGNTEAFF. The chain recombines TRBV7-3 with TRBJ1-1; weak D call: TRBD1 (6 bases). The CDR3 is 17 amino acids. Germline CDR1 SGHTA, CDR2 FQGTGA. V lost 5 bases and J 1 base, leaving 20 bases between the germline ends.

V usage is TRBV28 and J usage is TRBJ1-2, with D unclear. V dropped 5 bases and J dropped 3 bases, with 10 bases sitting between them. This CDR3 region has 13 residues. The germline gives CDR1 MDHEN, CDR2 SYDVKM. This CDR3 is CASSPTVDYGYTF. DNA for the CDR3: TGTGCCAGCAGTCCTACCGTGGACTATGGCTACACCTTC.

This sequence joins TRBV11-2 and TRBJ2-2; perhaps TRBD2 as D (6 bases). This CDR3 region has 16 residues. From germline, CDR1 is SGHAT and CDR2 FQNNGV. Trimming removed 10 bases from V and 3 bases from J, with 21 bases in between. Here the CDR3 reads CAIRVGSSVDTGELFF. As DNA, the CDR3 is TGTGCCATCAGGGTCGGGAGCTCTGTTGACACCGGGGAGCTGTTTTTT.

V and J are TRBV7-2 and TRBJ2-5; 7 positions agree with TRBD1. V was pared by 5 bases and J by 5 bases, with 5 bases of the junction left unmatched. Looked up from germline, CDR1 is SGHTA and CDR2 is FQGNSA. The CDR3 loop spans 13 amino acids. The CDR3: CASSQQGRETQYF. CDR3 nucleotides: TGTGCCAGCAGCCAACAGGGGCGGGAGACCCAGTACTTC.

The rearrangement links TRBV18 to TRBJ1-5; TRBD1 might be the D (5 bases). In germline, CDR1 is KGHSH, CDR2 LQKENI. The germline V and J ends were trimmed by 5 bases and 0 bases, with 11 bases remaining between them. The CDR3 is 15 residues long. This CDR3 reads CASSDTGYSNQPQHF. The CDR3, as DNA: TGTGCCAGCTCAGATACAGGATATAGCAATCAGCCCCAGCATTTT. The variable domain in full, with the rest retrieved from reference TRBV18 and TRBJ1-5, is NAGVMQNPRHLVRRRGQEARLRCSPMKGHSHVYWYRQLPEEGLKFMVYLQKENIIDESGMPKERFSAEFPKEGPSILRIQQVVRGDSAAYFCASSDTGYSNQPQHFGDGTRLSIL.

The rearrangement joins TRBV5-1 to TRBJ2-7; a possible D gene is TRBD1 (6 bases). Germline V lookup: CDR1 SGHRS, CDR2 YFSETQ. This CDR3 region has 14 residues. Trimming left V 4 bases short and J 7 bases short, with 18 bases between. In nucleotides, the CDR3 is TGCGCCAGCAGCCAAACAGGGAGTTCGAGGGAGCAGTACTTC. Residues: CASSQTGSSREQYF.

This sequence joins TRBV6-4 and TRBJ1-1; unclear D gene. Germline loops: CDR1 MRHNA, CDR2 SNTAGT. The CDR3 loop spans 13 amino acids. V lost 8 bases and J 5 bases, leaving 15 bases between the germline ends. In DNA, the CDR3 is TGTGCCAGCGCAGAGGGTGTAGGAACTGAAGCTTTCTTT. Amino acid sequence: CASAEGVGTEAFF.

The chain is built from TRBV19 and TRBJ2-3; the match to TRBD2 covers 14 bases. Germline CDR1 LNHDA, CDR2 SQIVND (reference sequence). The CDR3 sequence is 15 residues long. V lost 7 bases, J lost 8 bases, and 8 bases stayed unmatched. The CDR3 loop is CASTPGLAGEVTQYF. The CDR3 bases are TGTGCCAGTACCCCGGGACTAGCGGGAGAGGTTACGCAGTATTTT. The complete variable domain, with remaining parts taken from reference TRBV19 and TRBJ2-3, reads DGGITQSPKYLFRKEGQNVTLSCEQNLNHDAMYWYRQDPGQGLRLIYYSQIVNDFQKGDIAEGYSVSREKKESFPLTVTSAQKNPTAFYLCASTPGLAGEVTQYFGPGTRLTVL.

The gene calls are TRBV19 and TRBJ1-1; no clear D gene. Trimming removed 3 bases at V and 1 base at J, with 9 bases between. This CDR3 comprises 14 residues. CDR1 and CDR2 from the germline V gene are LNHDA and SQIVND (reference sequence). The CDR3, as DNA: TGTGCCAGTAGTATCCGTAGAGCGAACACTGAAGCTTTCTTT. Its protein is CASSIRRANTEAFF.

This rearrangement joins TRBV15 to TRBJ2-3; possibly TRBD2 for D (6 bases). The V gene lost 0 bases and the J gene lost 0 bases, with 10 bases spanning the gap. The CDR3 loop spans 16 amino acids. From germline, CDR1 is LNHNV and CDR2 YYDKDF (reference sequence). CDR3 sequence reads: CATSRDASASTDTQYF. For the CDR3, the DNA is TGTGCCACCAGCAGAGATGCTAGCGCGAGCACAGATACGCAGTATTTT.

This chain links TRBV19 with TRBJ2-4; TRBD2 agrees at 11 bases. The CDR3 has 15 amino acids. Unmatched junction bases numbered 8, after V lost 8 bases and J lost 5 bases. From germline, CDR1 is LNHDA and CDR2 SQIVND (reference sequence). The CDR3 loop is CASGGLAEGENIQYF. As DNA, the CDR3 is TGTGCCAGTGGGGGACTAGCGGAGGGGGAAAACATTCAGTACTTC.

The rearrangement joins TRBV19 to TRBJ2-5; 10 bases are shared with TRBD1. The CDR3 has 16 residues. V trimming: 6 bases; J trimming: 4 bases; junction bases outside the gene matches: 11. The germline CDR1 and CDR2 sequences are LNHDA and SQIVND (reference sequence). CDR3 sequence reads: CASRDPGTGAGETQYF. In DNA, the CDR3 is TGTGCCAGTAGGGACCCCGGGACAGGGGCAGGAGAGACCCAGTACTTC.

This chain joins TRBV5-1 and TRBJ2-7; 10 positions match TRBD2. The CDR3 extends over 14 amino acids. Germline V lookup: CDR1 SGHRS, CDR2 YFSETQ. The V segment lost 4 bases and the J segment 5 bases; nucleotides outside the gene matches: 6. This chain's CDR3 is CASSTSGTRDEQYF. The CDR3 nucleotides read TGCGCCAGCAGCACTAGCGGGACAAGGGACGAGCAGTACTTC.

Comment on this clone: Other nucleotide sequences in the sample specify the same CDR3. The chain has TRBV11-2 and TRBJ2-7; 10 bases fit TRBD1. V shed 1 base, J shed 1 base, and the junction held 1 base outside the gene matches. The germline CDR1 and CDR2 sequences are SGHAT and FQNNGV. The CDR3 loop spans 15 amino acids. The CDR3 DNA follows: TGTGCCAGCAGCTTAGGGACAGGGGGGTCCTACGAGCAGTACTTC. This translates into CASSLGTGGSYEQYF.

This clone was detected only once. The V call is TRBV28, the J call TRBJ1-2; 8 bases are shared with TRBD1. The germline gives CDR1 MDHEN, CDR2 SYDVKM. This CDR3 has 12 amino acids. Germline trimming cut 6 bases from V and 3 bases from J; bases unmatched to any gene: 0. The CDR3: CASRTGDYGYTF. CDR3 DNA: TGTGCCAGCAGGACAGGGGACTATGGCTACACCTTC.

The V and J genes are TRBV29-1 and TRBJ2-1, with TRBD2 matching 12 bases. CDR3 size: 14 residues. Germline V lookup: CDR1 SQVTM, CDR2 ANQGSEA. Trimming at V came to 7 bases and at J to 4 bases, leaving 5 bases not matched to a gene. CDR3 sequence: CSASGTSGYNEQFF. CDR3 sequence (DNA): TGCAGCGCGTCCGGGACTAGCGGGTACAATGAGCAGTTCTTC.

The chain couples TRBV10-3 to TRBJ2-1; 12 positions agree with TRBD2. CDR1 is ENHRY, CDR2 SYGVKD, per germline. Losses at the gene ends were 10 bases for V and 8 bases for J; bases not matched to a gene: 9. CDR3 size: 14 residues. The CDR3: CATRLAGVGDEQFF. CDR3 nucleotide sequence: TGTGCCACCCGACTAGCGGGAGTAGGGGATGAGCAGTTCTTC.

V is TRBV4-1 and J is TRBJ1-5; a possible D gene is TRBD1 (6 bases). Trimming cost V 0 bases and J 7 bases, with 7 bases left between them. The CDR3 covers 13 residues. CDR1 and CDR2 (germline): MGHRA, YSYEKL. CDR3 DNA: TGCGCCAGCAGCCAAGACAGGGGACAGCCCCAGCATTTT. The encoded protein is CASSQDRGQPQHF.

This chain joins TRBV28 and TRBJ1-1, with TRBD1 as a possible D gene (5 bases). CDR3 size: 14 residues. Germline V lookup: CDR1 MDHEN, CDR2 SYDVKM. The V end was cut by 5 bases, the J end by 7 bases, with 17 bases between. CDR3: CASSTLDKQVEAFF. CDR3 in DNA: TGTGCCAGCAGTACCCTCGATAAACAGGTTGAAGCTTTCTTT.

The chain uses TRBV18 and TRBJ1-3; D is perhaps TRBD1 (6 bases). V lost 3 bases and J 0 bases, leaving 9 bases between the germline ends. The germline V gene has CDR1 KGHSH and CDR2 LQKENI. The CDR3 is 15 amino acids. This chain's CDR3 is CASSPDRNSGNTIYF. The CDR3 region has the DNA TGTGCCAGCTCACCGGACAGAAACTCTGGAAACACCATATATTTT.

This chain joins TRBV10-2 and TRBJ1-1; TRBD1 is a possible D gene (5 bases). The CDR3 is 13 amino acids. CDR1 is WSHSY and CDR2 is SAAADI in the germline V gene. The V gene lost 8 bases and the J gene lost 6 bases, with 16 bases spanning the gap. CDR3 loop: CASGVTWGAEAFF. The CDR3 nucleotides are TGCGCCAGCGGAGTGACGTGGGGGGCTGAAGCTTTCTTT.

The rearrangement links TRBV5-1 to TRBJ1-4, with 10 bases matching TRBD1. This CDR3 has 20 residues. V was pared by 3 bases and J by 7 bases, with 21 bases of the junction left unmatched. The germline V gene has CDR1 SGHRS and CDR2 YFSETQ. CDR3 bases: TGCGCCAGCAGCTCCCAGACACCCGGGACAGGGGTTTTGGGGACTGAAAAACTGTTTTTT. It encodes CASSSQTPGTGVLGTEKLFF.

The rearrangement joins TRBV3-1 (or the pseudogene TRBV3-2) to TRBJ1-3, with unresolved D. The CDR3 loop spans 13 amino acids. Germline CDR1 and CDR2: LGHDT and YNNKEL (reference sequence). V lost 5 bases and J 3 bases, leaving 8 bases between the germline ends. The CDR3 DNA is TGTGCCAGCAGCTCCACTCATGGAAACACCATATATTTT. Translation gives CASSSTHGNTIYF.

This sequence joins TRBV28 and TRBJ1-2; 11 bases align to TRBD1. Germline V gives CDR1 MDHEN, CDR2 SYDVKM. There are 15 residues in the CDR3. The V and J ends lost 2 bases and 2 bases, in that order; junction bases with no gene match: 1. Here the CDR3 reads CASSLGTGGNYGYTF. The CDR3 DNA reads as TGTGCCAGCAGTTTAGGGACAGGGGGGAACTATGGCTACACCTTC.

The chain is built from TRBV4-1 and TRBJ1-3; TRBD1 matches at 8 bases. V shed 4 bases and J 7 bases; nucleotides not matched to a gene: 9. This CDR3 contains 15 residues. Germline V gene data show CDR1 as MGHRA and CDR2 as YSYEKL. The CDR3 loop reads CASSLRTGSFNTIYF. Written as DNA, the CDR3 is TGCGCCAGCAGCCTGCGGACAGGGAGTTTTAACACCATATATTTT.